Sequencing of this T cell receptor (beta chain) was carried out in a study of T-cell memory formation after mild COVID-19. On this clonotype itself: What it binds is unknown.

V gave up 4 bases and J gave up 5 bases, with 15 bases separating them. The CDR3 has 14 residues. The germline gives CDR1 SGHRS, CDR2 YFSETQ. 5'RACE with constant-segment primers yielded barcoded, UMI-tagged TCR alpha and TCR beta cDNA libraries. One entry per CDR3 protein results from TCRdb running MiXCR on the 5' RACE reads. The sample contains 550,000 to 650,000 distinct CDR3 sequences, around a sixth of which appear only once. General study findings and limits: Clones shrinking between day 15 and 85 showed a balanced CD4/CD8 split, and those that grew later tilted toward CD4+.

This sequence originates from an adult woman who had mild COVID-19 (a few samples of this study predate the infection). Cell type and time point are not known. Sequenced sample: PBMCs or a T cell subset sorted from them (not recorded which). V is TRBV5-1 and J is TRBJ1-2; unclear D gene. CDR3 sequence reads: CASSVAGKGYGYTF. CDR3 in DNA: TGCGCCAGCAGCGTTGCGGGGAAAGGGTATGGCTACACCTTC.